One TCR beta chain is described in this entry. Germline trimming cut 0 bases from V and 2 bases from J; bases unmatched to any gene: 1. The CDR3 loop spans 14 amino acids. Germline loops: CDR1 SGHRS, CDR2 YFSETQ. Together with a sample-barcoded 5' primer, a J-beta primer mix was included in a second PCR lasting roughly 6 to 12 cycles. TCRdb independently ran MiXCR on the 5' RACE reads; one entry per CDR3 protein. The sample has approximately 600,000 distinct CDR3 sequences; roughly 50% are singletons. The data derive from a study of blood T cells in healthy people across ages. The chain recombines TRBV5-1 with TRBJ2-5, with 7 bases aligning to TRBD2. The origin of this receptor is a man aged 60 to 75 in good health. What was sequenced was blood. CDR3 residues: CASSLGEGQETQYF. As DNA, the CDR3 is TGCGCCAGCAGCTTGGGGGAGGGTCAAGAGACCCAGTACTTC. Full variable domain (missing parts from reference TRBV5-1 and TRBJ2-5): KAGVTQTPRYLIKTRGQQVTLSCSPISGHRSVSWYQQTPGQGLQFLFEYFSETQRNKGNFPGRFSGRQFSNSRSEMNVSTLELGDSALYLCASSLGEGQETQYFGPGTRLLVL.